This T cell receptor (beta chain) was captured by sequencing in a study of shared clonotypes between healthy human individuals. Germline CDR1 and CDR2: SGHVS and FNYEAQ. The CDR3 has 15 amino acids. Trimming took 5 bases from V and 5 from J; bases not matched to a gene: 5. The assay was run at deep level. Some clones are missing from TCRdb's copy, which holds only in-frame ones; the method was immunoSEQ multiplex PCR. The sample carries approximately 500,000 clones, around 79% recorded once. Every donor, a Caucasian adult, lived in Nashville, Tennessee. This clone was recorded many times. The TCR originated in a woman between 40 and 55 years old in good health. Some clones in this sample may be carry-over from other donors' samples. The sample consisted of PBMCs. The chain employs TRBV7-6 and TRBJ2-2; 10 bases are shared with TRBD1. This CDR3 is CASSLGTGATGELFF. CDR3 DNA sequence: TGTGCCAGCAGCCTGGGGACAGGGGCAACCGGGGAGCTGTTTTTT.